These 8 T cell receptor beta chains originate from one sample sequenced in a study of Graves' ophthalmopathy and Graves' hyperthyroidism (dated by TCRdb to 2016 to 2019). Sequencer: Illumina HiSeq 2000. For repertoire sequencing, TCR beta CDR3 regions were amplified from RNA transcripts. HTBI primers and the Qiagen OneStep RT-PCR kit were used in a first-round RT-PCR, which was followed by a second-round multiplex PCR, size selection and purification. TCRdb reanalyzed the raw reads on its own, using fastp at Q25 for trimming and MiXCR for clone calling, and kept in-frame beta chains. Identical CDR3 protein sequences are pooled into one entry, listed with their most common genes and DNA. For this sample there are around 660,000 distinct CDR3 sequences; about two fifths appear just once. Together, the top ten hold 3% to 3.5% of the sample. Sequencing input: peripheral blood. Receptors originate from an adult man with Graves' ophthalmopathy.

As regards this clonotype: Possible read error: a much larger clone is one base away. The rearrangement joins TRBV15 to TRBJ2-7, with D possibly matching TRBD2 (6 bases). The CDR3 is 13 residues long. Germline V lookup: CDR1 LNHNV, CDR2 YYDKDF (reference sequence). CDR3 protein: CVTSREEGYEQYF. The CDR3 DNA reads TGTGTCACCAGCAGAGAGGAGGGGTACGAGCAGTACTTC.

In its sample, this clonotype was seen many times. This rearrangement joins TRBV2 to TRBJ1-5; no clear D gene. CDR1 and CDR2 from the germline V gene are SNHLY and FYNNEI. With 3 bases removed from V and 0 bases from J, the gap between germline ends came to 21 bases. CDR3 length: 19 amino acids. The CDR3 region has the DNA TGTGCCAGCAGTGATAGCCGTTGGGCTGCCGCTTATAGCAATCAGCCCCAGCATTTT. This codes for CASSDSRWAAAYSNQPQHF.

This rearrangement joins TRBV7-2 to TRBJ2-7; possible D gene TRBD1, 6 bases. The J call is doubtful: the DNA matches TRBJ2-1 better. The CDR3 covers 15 residues. Germline CDR1 is SGHTA and CDR2 is FQGNSA. CDR3 amino acids: CASSQMGPGDGEQFF. The CDR3 bases are TGTGCCAGCAGCCAGATGGGCCCAGGGGACGGTGAGCAGTTCTTC.

A few counts support this clonotype. The V and J genes are TRBV2 and TRBJ1-2; no definite D call. CDR1 and CDR2 from the germline V gene are SNHLY and FYNNEI. The CDR3 is made up of 12 amino acids. V was trimmed by 8 bases and J by 6 bases, leaving 13 bases between them. In nucleotides, the CDR3 is TGTGCCAGCGTTGAGAAGCCGGATGGCTACACCTTC. Translated, it gives CASVEKPDGYTF.

There are a few counts of this clonotype. This chain uses TRBV9 with TRBJ2-7, with D possibly TRBD1 on 5 matching bases. There are 17 residues in the CDR3. Germline loops: CDR1 SGDLS, CDR2 YYNGEE. The ends were cut back, 0 bases at V and 3 bases at J, with 19 bases in the middle. CDR3 DNA: TGTGCCAGCAGCGTAGATGGGGTAGGGTCAGGGATCTACGAGCAGTACTTC. This encodes CASSVDGVGSGIYEQYF. The full variable domain, its missing parts supplied by reference TRBV9 and TRBJ2-7, is DSGVTQTPKHLITATGQRVTLRCSPRSGDLSVYWYQQSLDQGLQFLIQYYNGEERAKGNILERFSAQQFPDLHSELNLSSLELGDSALYFCASSVDGVGSGIYEQYFGPGTRLTVT.

This clonotype was detected ten times or more. This chain links TRBV24-1 with TRBJ1-3; no firm D call. The CDR3 length is 15 residues. CDR1 and CDR2 from the germline V gene are KGHDR and SFDVKD. Between the trimmed V and J ends, which lost 4 bases and 0 bases, there was a span of 9 bases. CDR3 nucleotides: TGTGCCACCAGTGACCCGGTCAACTCTGGAAACACCATATATTTT. Translation gives CATSDPVNSGNTIYF.

J is TRBJ1-2 and V is TRBV11-3, with D possibly matching TRBD1 (5 bases). V shed 5 bases and J shed 9 bases, with 19 bases lying between them. Germline V gives CDR1 SGHNT, CDR2 YENEEA. This CDR3 has 14 residues. CDR3 sequence reads: CASSLSQGRISYTF. CDR3 in DNA: TGTGCCAGCAGCCTCTCCCAGGGACGAATAAGCTACACCTTC.

This chain links TRBV7-8 with TRBJ2-5; the match to TRBD2 covers 11 bases. Trimming took 9 bases from V and 5 from J; bases not matched to a gene: 5. The CDR3 extends over 13 amino acids. Per the germline V gene, CDR1 is SGHVS and CDR2 is FQNEAQ. The CDR3: CARLAGAGETQYF. The CDR3 DNA is TGTGCCAGACTAGCGGGGGCCGGGGAGACCCAGTACTTC.